The table lists the clone carrying this T cell receptor beta chain with a few counts. Its antigen is not identified. The J segment lost 4 bases and the V segment lost 2 bases, leaving 9 bases of the junction unmatched. The germline CDR1 and CDR2 sequences are GTSNPN and SVGIG (reference sequence). This CDR3 contains 15 residues. MiXCR, run by TCRdb on the 5' RACE reads, gives a single entry per CDR3 protein. The sample has roughly 280,000 distinct CDR3 sequences, 8% to 10% seen once. These data belong to a study of T-cell memory formation after mild COVID-19. Broader study findings: Researchers found some responding clones in pre-infection memory, a sign that cross-reactive memory joined. Of the contracting clones, CD4+ ones lay mainly in CM and EM, and CD8+ ones in EMRA. Researchers could not confirm that second-wave clones peaking on day 37 targeted SARS-CoV-2. Whereas later expanders leaned CD4+, clones contracting day 15 to 85 showed a balanced CD4/CD8 makeup.

The sequenced material came from PBMCs or a T cell subset sorted from them (not recorded which). This sequence originates from a man between 18 and 35 years old who had mild COVID-19 (a few samples of this study predate the infection). Cell type and time point are not known. The chain couples TRBV30 to TRBJ1-2; TRBD1 matches at 8 bases. CDR3 in DNA: TGTGCCTGGAGTATGCGGGACAGGAGCCCCTATGGCTACACCTTC. Translating it yields CAWSMRDRSPYGYTF.